These 17 T cell receptor beta chains came from one sample sequenced in a study of PD-1 blockade in classical Hodgkin lymphoma. Generated by immunoSEQ multiplex PCR, the TCRdb table keeps only in-frame clones and is missing some. The repertoire holds about 13,000 clones, 82% seen once, with less than 5% in the top ten. Each and every patient relapsed after autologous stem cell transplantation, and patients got differing brentuximab vedotin exposure. Sequenced here: peripheral blood mononuclear cells (PBMCs), sampled at baseline. The receptors originated from a human donor with classical Hodgkin lymphoma.

The rearrangement links TRBV4-1 to TRBJ2-2, with TRBD1 matching 8 bases. The CDR3 has 17 residues. V dropped 4 bases and J dropped 0; count of bases not matched to a gene: 7. Germline V CDR1 and CDR2: MGHRA, YSYEKL. The CDR3 here is CASSPVPGGANTGELFF. In DNA form, the CDR3 reads TGCGCCAGCAGCCCTGTCCCAGGGGGCGCGAACACCGGGGAGCTGTTTTTT.

The V gene is TRBV16, the J gene TRBJ2-2; the D gene is possibly TRBD2 (5 bases). The CDR3 has 17 amino acids. V was clipped by 0 bases and J by 0 bases, with 11 bases between them. The V gene's germline CDR1 is KGHSY and CDR2 FQNENV. The CDR3 spells CASSQSGRAPNTGELFF. The CDR3 region has the DNA TGTGCCAGCAGCCAATCCGGGCGGGCCCCGAACACCGGGGAGCTGTTTTTT.

V is TRBV6-1 and J is TRBJ1-1; tentatively, D is TRBD1 (6 bases). The CDR3 covers 15 residues. The V end lost 0 bases, the J end lost 4 bases, and 12 bases lay between the germline ends. Germline-derived CDR1 and CDR2 are MNHNS and SASEGT. CDR3 amino acids: CASSEASGVFTEAFF. Here the CDR3 DNA reads TGTGCCAGCAGTGAAGCGTCAGGGGTCTTCACTGAAGCTTTCTTT.

The chain recombines TRBV2 with TRBJ1-4, with D uncertain. The CDR3 is made up of 11 amino acids. V lost 6 bases to trimming and J lost 12 bases, with 11 bases between them. Germline loops: CDR1 SNHLY, CDR2 FYNNEI. Here the CDR3 DNA reads TGTGCCAGCAGGACCTACGGAGAACTGTTTTTT. This codes for CASRTYGELFF. The full variable domain, in which reference TRBV2 and TRBJ1-4 provide the parts outside the CDR3, is EPEVTQTPSHQVTQMGQEVILRCVPISNHLYFYWYRQILGQKVEFLVSFYNNEISEKSEIFDDQFSVERPDGSNFTLKIRSTKLEDSAMYFCASRTYGELFFGSGTQLSVL.

The gene calls are TRBV2 and TRBJ2-2, with 7 bases aligning to TRBD1. The length of the CDR3 is 16 residues. J gave up 3 bases and V 1 base, and 5 bases lay outside the gene matches. Germline V gives CDR1 SNHLY, CDR2 FYNNEI. CDR3 sequence: CASSEGKTGYTGELFF. The DNA of the CDR3 is TGTGCCAGCAGTGAAGGGAAGACAGGGTACACCGGGGAGCTGTTTTTT.

In its sample, this clone was seen once. This sequence joins TRBV5-6 and TRBJ2-1; TRBD1 matches 7 bases. Germline trimming cut 4 bases from V and 15 bases from J; bases unmatched to any gene: 13. CDR3 length equals 13 residues. Germline lookup yields CDR1 SGHDT and CDR2 YYEEEE. The CDR3 region has the DNA TGTGCCAGCAGCGGAGTGGGGTGGGCAGGGGGGTTCTTC. Residues: CASSGVGWAGGFF.

The chain carries TRBV7-3 and TRBJ1-5; D may be TRBD1 (6 bases). The V end lost 4 bases, the J end lost 4 bases, and 8 bases lay between the germline ends. Germline-derived CDR1 and CDR2 are SGHTA and FQGTGA. There are 13 residues in the CDR3. The DNA for the CDR3 is TGTGCCAGCAGCTCAGGACAGAATCAGCCCCAGCATTTT. Protein: CASSSGQNQPQHF.

The chain carries TRBV5-4 and TRBJ2-1; a weak D match, TRBD2 (5 bases). The CDR3 has 15 amino acids. Trimming left V 5 bases short and J 7 bases short, with 19 bases between. CDR1 SGHNT and CDR2 YYREEE come from the germline V gene (reference sequence). The CDR3 nucleotides are TGTGCCAGCAGTATTGAGGCGGGCAGAATGAATGAGCAGTTCTTC. Residues: CASSIEAGRMNEQFF.

The chain has TRBV7-2 and TRBJ2-2; D uncertain. The length of the CDR3 is 14 residues. Germline lookup yields CDR1 SGHTA and CDR2 FQGNSA. Trimming cost V 1 base and J 8 bases, with 11 bases left between them. The CDR3 sequence is CASSLDFPRGELFF. In DNA form, the CDR3 reads TGTGCCAGCAGCTTAGACTTCCCGAGGGGGGAGCTGTTTTTT. The full variable domain, completed using reference TRBV7-2 and TRBJ2-2, is GAGVSQSPSNKVTEKGKDVELRCDPISGHTALYWYRQSLGQGLEFLIYFQGNSAPDKSGLPSDRFSAERTGGSVSTLTIQRTQQEDSAVYLCASSLDFPRGELFFGEGSRLTVL.

The chain has TRBV10-2 and TRBJ1-5, with 7 nucleotides matching TRBD1. The J segment lost 4 bases and the V segment lost 4 bases, leaving 1 base of the junction unmatched. CDR1 is WSHSY and CDR2 is SAAADI in the germline V gene. The CDR3 extends over 13 amino acids. CDR3 amino acids: CASSGGQNQPQHF. CDR3 DNA sequence: TGCGCCAGCAGTGGGGGACAGAATCAGCCCCAGCATTTT.

Only one count was recorded for this clone. The chain combines TRBV6-5 with TRBJ1-2; tentative D call: TRBD1 (6 bases). This CDR3 comprises 14 residues. Looked up from germline, CDR1 is MNHEY and CDR2 is SVGAGI. V was trimmed by 2 bases and J by 3 bases, leaving 10 bases between them. DNA for the CDR3: TGTGCCAGCAGTTACGGCTACAGGGACTATGGCTACACCTTC. This sequence encodes CASSYGYRDYGYTF.

The chain is built from TRBV27 and TRBJ2-2, with D hard to call. Per the germline V gene, CDR1 is MNHEY and CDR2 is SMNVEV (reference sequence). Deletions cut 3 bases from V and 6 bases from J, with 8 bases between. This CDR3 region has 13 residues. The CDR3: CASSFEGAGELFF. DNA of the CDR3: TGTGCCAGCAGTTTTGAAGGTGCCGGGGAGCTGTTTTTT.

The chain recombines TRBV28 with TRBJ2-1, with D maybe TRBD2 (6 bases). Per germline, CDR1 MDHEN and CDR2 SYDVKM. The CDR3 has 14 amino acids. V shed 7 bases and J shed 2 bases, with 12 bases lying between them. CDR3 sequence (DNA): TGTGCCAGCAAGGGACTTGGAGCCTACAATGAGCAGTTCTTC. Encoded protein: CASKGLGAYNEQFF. The variable domain in full, with the rest retrieved from reference TRBV28 and TRBJ2-1, is DVKVTQSSRYLVKRTGEKVFLECVQDMDHENMFWYRQDPGLGLRLIYFSYDVKMKEKGDIPEGYSVSREKKERFSLILESASTNQTSMYLCASKGLGAYNEQFFGPGTRLTVL.

This clone has a handful of counts. This chain uses TRBV30 with TRBJ2-1; a possible D gene is TRBD1 (5 bases). From germline, CDR1 is GTSNPN and CDR2 SVGIG (reference sequence). Trimming left V 1 base short and J 7 bases short, with 5 bases between. The CDR3 has 11 residues. CDR3 region: CAWSGQNEQFF. CDR3 DNA sequence: TGTGCCTGGAGTGGACAGAATGAGCAGTTCTTC.

V and J are TRBV7-2 and TRBJ1-2; D is undetermined. Per the germline V gene, CDR1 is SGHTA and CDR2 is FQGNSA. V was trimmed by 9 bases and J by 5 bases, leaving 28 bases between them. This CDR3 is built from 17 residues. CDR3 DNA sequence: TGTGCCAGTCTACCTCAAGGGCAGGCCGGACCCATATATGGCTACACCTTC. This gives the protein CASLPQGQAGPIYGYTF.

The rearrangement uses TRBV28 and TRBJ1-4; D is perhaps TRBD1 (5 bases). Germline lookup yields CDR1 MDHEN and CDR2 SYDVKM. CDR3 size: 15 residues. Trimming removed 3 bases from V and 3 bases from J, with 11 bases in between. CDR3 residues: CASSFIGEANEKLFF. The CDR3 DNA reads as TGTGCCAGCAGTTTTATAGGGGAAGCTAATGAAAAACTGTTTTTT.

The rearrangement joins TRBV5-1 to TRBJ1-4; TRBD1 matches 7 bases. Trimming took 4 bases from V and 7 from J; bases not matched to a gene: 7. The CDR3 contains 14 residues. CDR1 is SGHRS, CDR2 YFSETQ, per germline. CDR3 bases: TGCGCCAGCAGCCAGACAGGGACGGTTGAAAAACTGTTTTTT. This gives the protein CASSQTGTVEKLFF.